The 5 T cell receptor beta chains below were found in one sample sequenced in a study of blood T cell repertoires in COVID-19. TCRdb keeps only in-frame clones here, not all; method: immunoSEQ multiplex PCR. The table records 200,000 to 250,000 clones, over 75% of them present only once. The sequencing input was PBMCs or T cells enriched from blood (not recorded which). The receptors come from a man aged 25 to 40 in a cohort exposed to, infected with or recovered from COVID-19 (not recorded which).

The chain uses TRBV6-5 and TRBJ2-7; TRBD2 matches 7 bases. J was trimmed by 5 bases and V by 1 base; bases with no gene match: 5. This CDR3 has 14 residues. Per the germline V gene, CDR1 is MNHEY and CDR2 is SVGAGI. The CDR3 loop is CASSYWDYVDEQYF. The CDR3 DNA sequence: TGTGCCAGCAGTTACTGGGACTATGTCGACGAGCAGTACTTC.

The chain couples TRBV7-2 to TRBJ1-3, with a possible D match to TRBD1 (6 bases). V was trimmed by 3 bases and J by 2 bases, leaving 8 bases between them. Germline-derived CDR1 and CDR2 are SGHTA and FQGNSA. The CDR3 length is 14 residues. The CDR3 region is CASSFTGPGNTIYF. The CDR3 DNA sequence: TGTGCCAGCAGCTTCACAGGGCCTGGAAACACCATATATTTT.

CDR3 protein: CASSLTIRPNEQFF. As DNA, the CDR3 is TGTGCCAGCAGCTTAACTATCAGGCCCAATGAGCAGTTCTTC. V gene TRBV7-3 combines with J gene TRBJ2-1; D is unresolved. Looked up from germline, CDR1 is SGHTA and CDR2 is FQGTGA. V dropped 0 bases and J dropped 6 bases, with 9 bases sitting between them. CDR3 size: 14 residues.

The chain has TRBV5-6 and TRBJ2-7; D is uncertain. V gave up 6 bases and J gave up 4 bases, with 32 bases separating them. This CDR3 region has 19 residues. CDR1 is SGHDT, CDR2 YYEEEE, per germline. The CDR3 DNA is TGTGCCAGCAACAATCCTATTCCAACACCTAGGCGAAGATGGTACGAGCAGTACTTC. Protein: CASNNPIPTPRRRWYEQYF.

In DNA, the CDR3 is TGTGCCAGCAGCCTTGGGACAGTCGCAACTAATGAAAAACTGTTTTTT. This translates into CASSLGTVATNEKLFF. The chain uses TRBV7-9 and TRBJ1-4; TRBD1 aligns across 7 bases. The V gene's germline CDR1 is SEHNR and CDR2 FQNEAQ (reference sequence). The V segment lost 5 bases and the J segment 0 bases; nucleotides outside the gene matches: 6. The CDR3 runs to 16 residues.